Given below is one TCR beta chain in context. Profiled with immunoSEQ multiplex PCR; TCRdb holds only in-frame clones, not every one. The sample records 50,000 to 80,000 clones, around 95% being singletons. This entry is derived from a study of cytomegalovirus exposure and HLA in healthy donors. Turning to the study itself: The approximately 110 validation repertoires, a later analysis reported, used the same platform as the approximately 700 first-cohort repertoires.

Germline CDR1 is MNHNS and CDR2 is SASEGT. The CDR3 loop spans 15 amino acids. V lost 2 bases and J lost 4; bases outside the gene matches: 5. The sequenced sample was PBMCs. The sequence was obtained from a young woman in good health and CMV-seropositive. This chain links TRBV6-1 with TRBJ1-3; 7 positions match TRBD1. The CDR3, as DNA: TGTGCCAGCAGTGAAAAAACAGGGGCAGGAAACACCATATATTTT. Its protein product is CASSEKTGAGNTIYF.